This TCR beta chain derives from a study of post-analysis software for immune sequencing data. Prepared libraries of TCR beta cDNA carried unique molecular identifiers. MiXCR was run by TCRdb on the PCR reads, yielding one entry per CDR3 protein. This table holds about 430,000 distinct CDR3 sequences, approximately 37% found once. The clonotype was recovered from a girl aged 2-10 years with multiple sclerosis. Sample: blood.

CDR3 in amino acids: CSALHRDTYEQYF. CDR3 bases: TGCAGTGCTCTGCACCGGGACACCTACGAGCAGTACTTC. The genes are TRBV20-1 and TRBJ2-5, with D perhaps TRBD1 (6 bases). The J call may be wrong; the DNA end is better matched by TRBJ2-7. CDR3 size: 13 residues. In germline, CDR1 is DFQATT, CDR2 SNEGSKA (reference sequence).